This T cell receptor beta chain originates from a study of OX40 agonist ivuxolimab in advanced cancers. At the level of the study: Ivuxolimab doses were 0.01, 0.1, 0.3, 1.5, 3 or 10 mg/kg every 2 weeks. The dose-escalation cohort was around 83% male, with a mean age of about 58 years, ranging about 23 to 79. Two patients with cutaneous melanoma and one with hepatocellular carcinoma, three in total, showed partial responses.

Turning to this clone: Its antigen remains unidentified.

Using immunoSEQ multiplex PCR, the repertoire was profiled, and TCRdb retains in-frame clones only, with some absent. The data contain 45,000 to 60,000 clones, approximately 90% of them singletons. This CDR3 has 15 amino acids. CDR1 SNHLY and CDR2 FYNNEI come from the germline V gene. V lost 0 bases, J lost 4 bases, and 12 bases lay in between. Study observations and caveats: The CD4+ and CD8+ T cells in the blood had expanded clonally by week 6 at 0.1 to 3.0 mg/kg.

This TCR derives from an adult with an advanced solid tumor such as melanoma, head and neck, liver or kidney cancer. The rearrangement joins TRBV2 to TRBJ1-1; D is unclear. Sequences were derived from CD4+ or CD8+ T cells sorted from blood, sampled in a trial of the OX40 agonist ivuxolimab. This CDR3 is CASSEALGEITEAFF. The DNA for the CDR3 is TGTGCCAGCAGTGAAGCGCTTGGGGAAATCACTGAAGCTTTCTTT.